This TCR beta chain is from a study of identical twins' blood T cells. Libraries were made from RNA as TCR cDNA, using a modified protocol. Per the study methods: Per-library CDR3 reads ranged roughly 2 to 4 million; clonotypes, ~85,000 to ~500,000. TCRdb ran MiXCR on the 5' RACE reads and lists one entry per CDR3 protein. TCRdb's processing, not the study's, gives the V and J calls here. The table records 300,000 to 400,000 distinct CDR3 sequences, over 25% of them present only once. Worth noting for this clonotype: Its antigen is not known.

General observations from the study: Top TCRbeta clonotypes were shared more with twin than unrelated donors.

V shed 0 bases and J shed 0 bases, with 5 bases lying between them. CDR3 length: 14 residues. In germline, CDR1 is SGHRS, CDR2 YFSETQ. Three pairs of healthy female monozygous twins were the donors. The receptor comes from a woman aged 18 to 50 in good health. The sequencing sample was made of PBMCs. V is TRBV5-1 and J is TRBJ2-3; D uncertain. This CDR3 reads CASSLASSTDTQYF. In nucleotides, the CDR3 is TGCGCCAGCAGCTTGGCCTCTAGCACAGATACGCAGTATTTT. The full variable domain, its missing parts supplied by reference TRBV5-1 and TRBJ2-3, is KAGVTQTPRYLIKTRGQQVTLSCSPISGHRSVSWYQQTPGQGLQFLFEYFSETQRNKGNFPGRFSGRQFSNSRSEMNVSTLELGDSALYLCASSLASSTDTQYFGPGTRLTVL.